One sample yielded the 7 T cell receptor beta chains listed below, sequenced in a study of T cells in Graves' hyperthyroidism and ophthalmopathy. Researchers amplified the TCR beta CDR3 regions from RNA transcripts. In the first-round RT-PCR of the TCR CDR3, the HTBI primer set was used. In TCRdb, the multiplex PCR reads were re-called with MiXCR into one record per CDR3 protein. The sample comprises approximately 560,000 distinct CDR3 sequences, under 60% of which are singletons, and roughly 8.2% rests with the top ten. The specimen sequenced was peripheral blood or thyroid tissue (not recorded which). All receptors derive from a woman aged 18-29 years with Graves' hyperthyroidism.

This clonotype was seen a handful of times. The CDR3 region has the DNA TGCGCCAGCAGCTTGTCCAGGACCAATTCACCCCTCCACTTT. Encoded protein: CASSLSRTNSPLHF. The chain carries TRBV5-1 and TRBJ1-6; no clear D. With 1 base removed from V and 7 bases from J, the gap between germline ends came to 9 bases. CDR3 length equals 14 residues. Germline V gene sequence: CDR1 SGHRS, CDR2 YFSETQ.

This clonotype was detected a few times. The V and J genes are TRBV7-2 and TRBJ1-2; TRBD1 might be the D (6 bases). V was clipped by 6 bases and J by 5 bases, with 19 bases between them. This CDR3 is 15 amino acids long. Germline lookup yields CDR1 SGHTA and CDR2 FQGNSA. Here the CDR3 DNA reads TGTGCCAGCAGTTCCCCGGTCGAGGGGGGGTATGGCTACACCTTC. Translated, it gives CASSSPVEGGYGYTF.

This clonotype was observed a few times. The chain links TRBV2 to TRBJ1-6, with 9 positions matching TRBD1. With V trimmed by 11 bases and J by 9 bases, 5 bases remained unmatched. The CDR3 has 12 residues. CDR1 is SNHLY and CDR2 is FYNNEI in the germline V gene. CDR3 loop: CASGTGTSPLHF. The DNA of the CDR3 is TGTGCCTCCGGGACAGGGACTTCACCCCTCCACTTT. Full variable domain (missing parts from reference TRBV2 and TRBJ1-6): EPEVTQTPSHQVTQMGQEVILRCVPISNHLYFYWYRQILGQKVEFLVSFYNNEISEKSEIFDDQFSVERPDGSNFTLKIRSTKLEDSAMYFCASGTGTSPLHFGNGTRLTVT.

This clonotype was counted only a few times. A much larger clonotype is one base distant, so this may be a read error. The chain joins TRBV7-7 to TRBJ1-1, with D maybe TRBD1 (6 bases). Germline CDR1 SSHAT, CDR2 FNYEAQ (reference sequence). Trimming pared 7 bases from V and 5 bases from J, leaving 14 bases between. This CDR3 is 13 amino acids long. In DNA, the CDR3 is TGTGCCAGCAACTTCGAACAGGGTACTGAAGCTTTCTTT. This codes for CASNFEQGTEAFF.

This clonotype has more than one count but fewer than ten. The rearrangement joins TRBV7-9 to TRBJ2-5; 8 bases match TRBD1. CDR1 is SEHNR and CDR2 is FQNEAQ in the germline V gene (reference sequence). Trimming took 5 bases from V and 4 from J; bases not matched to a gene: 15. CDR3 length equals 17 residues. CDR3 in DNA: TGTGCCAGCAGCCATATGTATAAGGCCAGGGGGCTAGAGACCCAGTACTTC. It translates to CASSHMYKARGLETQYF.

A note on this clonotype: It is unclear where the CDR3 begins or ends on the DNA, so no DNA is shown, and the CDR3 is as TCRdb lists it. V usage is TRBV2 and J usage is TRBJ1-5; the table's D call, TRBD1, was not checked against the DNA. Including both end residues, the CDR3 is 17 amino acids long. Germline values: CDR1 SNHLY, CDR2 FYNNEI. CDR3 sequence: CACSARSGANSNQPQHF.

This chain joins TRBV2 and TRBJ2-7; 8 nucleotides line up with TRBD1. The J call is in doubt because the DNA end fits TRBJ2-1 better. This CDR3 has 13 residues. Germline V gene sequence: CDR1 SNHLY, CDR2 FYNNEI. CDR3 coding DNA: TGTGCCAGCACCCCGGACAGGGTCAATGAGCAGTTCTTC. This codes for CASTPDRVNEQFF.